One sample yielded the 12 T cell receptor beta chains listed below, sequenced in a study of cytomegalovirus exposure and HLA in healthy donors. Researchers ran the PCR with 60 Vbeta and 13 Jbeta primers. Data came from immunoSEQ multiplex PCR; TCRdb stores just in-frame clones and leaves some out. This sample yields 160,000 or so clones, of which around 77% are seen a single time; around 1.4% belongs to the top ten. The sample consisted of PBMCs. The receptors come from a man aged 60 to 75 in good health and CMV-seronegative.

The chain uses TRBV4-3 and TRBJ2-2; unclear D gene. Germline CDR1 is LGHNA and CDR2 is YSLEER. Trimming shortened V by 0 bases and J by 0 bases, and 11 bases separated the two germline ends. The CDR3 length is 17 residues. The CDR3 sequence: CASSQDVRTSNTGELFF. DNA of the CDR3: TGCGCCAGCAGCCAAGATGTTAGAACTTCGAACACCGGGGAGCTGTTTTTT.

The DNA for the CDR3 is TGTGCCAGCAGCGCAATAGCGGGAGTCCCCAATGAGCAGTTCTTC. Translated, it gives CASSAIAGVPNEQFF. The chain uses TRBV9 and TRBJ2-1, with 9 nucleotides matching TRBD2. The CDR3 runs 15 residues. The V gene end was trimmed by 3 bases and the J gene end by 6 bases; junction bases not matched to a gene: 7. Germline CDR1 SGDLS, CDR2 YYNGEE.

The chain employs TRBV5-5 and TRBJ2-1, with D perhaps TRBD2 (5 bases). Per the germline V gene, CDR1 is SGHKS and CDR2 is YYEKEE (reference sequence). Trimming shortened V by 1 base and J by 3 bases, and 11 bases separated the two germline ends. The CDR3 extends over 15 amino acids. Here the CDR3 reads CASSLTSELYNEQFF. DNA of the CDR3: TGTGCCAGCAGCTTGACTAGTGAACTCTACAATGAGCAGTTCTTC.

The chain links TRBV30 to TRBJ2-6; D remains unclear. CDR1 is GTSNPN, CDR2 SVGIG, per germline (reference sequence). The CDR3 length is 14 residues. The ends were cut back, 1 base at V and 0 bases at J, with 4 bases in the middle. The CDR3 loop is CAWSGGSGANVLTF. CDR3 DNA sequence: TGTGCCTGGAGTGGAGGCTCTGGGGCCAACGTCCTGACTTTC.

J is TRBJ2-1 and V is TRBV19; 7 bases match TRBD1. This CDR3 has 15 residues. CDR1 and CDR2 (germline): LNHDA, SQIVND (reference sequence). V shed 4 bases and J 1 base; nucleotides not matched to a gene: 4. The DNA of the CDR3 is TGTGCCAGTAGTACGGACAGGCTGTCCTACAATGAGCAGTTCTTC. It codes for CASSTDRLSYNEQFF.

The rearrangement links TRBV29-1 to TRBJ2-5; 11 bases fit TRBD2. The DNA matches TRBJ2-7 better at its end, which makes the J call doubtful. The germline gives CDR1 SQVTM, CDR2 ANQGSEA. There are 14 residues in the CDR3. The CDR3 coding sequence is TGCAGCTTGAGAGCCGGGACTAGCGGCCGCGAGCAGTACTTC. This gives the protein CSLRAGTSGREQYF.

The chain is built from TRBV19 and TRBJ1-4, with TRBD1 as a possible D gene (5 bases). Germline-derived CDR1 and CDR2 are LNHDA and SQIVND (reference sequence). This CDR3 is 17 amino acids long. Trimming shortened V by 6 bases and J by 8 bases, and 25 bases separated the two germline ends. The CDR3 coding sequence is TGTGCCAGTAGACCCTTGGACTGGGAGGGGATTACGGAAAAACTGTTTTTT. Protein: CASRPLDWEGITEKLFF.

This clone appeared once. The chain is built from TRBV29-1 and TRBJ2-3, with 9 nucleotides matching TRBD1. Germline V CDR1 and CDR2: SQVTM, ANQGSEA. V shed 7 bases and J 2 bases; nucleotides not matched to a gene: 16. The length of the CDR3 is 17 residues. CDR3 loop: CSEKSLGQGLITDTQYF. The CDR3 DNA is TGCAGCGAAAAAAGCCTAGGACAGGGGCTTATCACAGATACGCAGTATTTT.

The chain links TRBV7-3 to TRBJ1-1; D is possibly TRBD1 (5 bases). Per the germline V gene, CDR1 is SGHTA and CDR2 is FQGTGA. V lost 2 bases to trimming and J lost 3 bases, with 10 bases between them. The CDR3 is 14 residues long. Here the CDR3 reads CASSLVQVDTEAFF. The CDR3 DNA follows: TGTGCCAGCAGCTTAGTACAGGTGGACACTGAAGCTTTCTTT. The variable domain in full, with the rest retrieved from reference TRBV7-3 and TRBJ1-1, is GAGVSQTPSNKVTEKGKYVELRCDPISGHTALYWYRQSLGQGPEFLIYFQGTGAADDSGLPNDRFFAVRPEGSVSTLKIQRTERGDSAVYLCASSLVQVDTEAFFGQGTRLTVV.

The chain is built from TRBV30 and TRBJ1-5; no clear D gene. Germline CDR1 GTSNPN, CDR2 SVGIG (reference sequence). V lost 5 bases and J 1 base, leaving 6 bases between the germline ends. The CDR3 consists of 12 residues. DNA for the CDR3: TGTGCCTGGGACATCAGCAATCAGCCCCAGCATTTT. It is translated as CAWDISNQPQHF.

The chain employs TRBV6-1 and TRBJ2-7, with D possibly TRBD1 on 5 matching bases. Per the germline V gene, CDR1 is MNHNS and CDR2 is SASEGT. V gave up 1 base and J gave up 1 base, with 11 bases separating them. The CDR3 sequence is 15 residues long. The CDR3 sequence is CASSEGQRSSYEQYF. DNA of the CDR3: TGTGCCAGCAGTGAAGGACAGAGAAGTTCCTACGAGCAGTACTTC.

This chain links TRBV5-1 with TRBJ2-3; TRBD1 agrees at 12 bases. The V gene's germline CDR1 is SGHRS and CDR2 YFSETQ. Losses at the gene ends were 0 bases for V and 2 bases for J; bases not matched to a gene: 1. This CDR3 is 16 amino acids long. Here the CDR3 reads CASSLAGQGATDTQYF. The CDR3 coding sequence is TGCGCCAGCAGCTTGGCGGGACAGGGGGCCACAGATACGCAGTATTTT.